This T cell receptor beta chain emerged from a study of cytotoxic CD8 clonotypes in ibrutinib-treated CLL. This clone was observed once. Per the germline V gene, CDR1 is ENHRY and CDR2 is SYGVKD. This CDR3 spans 13 amino acids. V was cut by 8 bases and J by 2 bases, with 9 bases left in between. A 1 in 200,000 to 1 in 1 million T cell depth was the sequencing target. Using immunoSEQ multiplex PCR, the repertoire was profiled, and TCRdb retains in-frame clones only, with some absent. The sample holds 150,000 or so clones, 76% seen once. The sequences come from PBMCs, collected after 24 months of ibrutinib treatment. The source is a human donor with chronic lymphocytic leukemia. This rearrangement joins TRBV10-3 to TRBJ2-2; possible D gene TRBD2, 6 bases. Here the CDR3 reads CAIGLPNTGELFF. The CDR3 DNA is TGTGCCATCGGACTACCCAACACCGGGGAGCTGTTTTTT.